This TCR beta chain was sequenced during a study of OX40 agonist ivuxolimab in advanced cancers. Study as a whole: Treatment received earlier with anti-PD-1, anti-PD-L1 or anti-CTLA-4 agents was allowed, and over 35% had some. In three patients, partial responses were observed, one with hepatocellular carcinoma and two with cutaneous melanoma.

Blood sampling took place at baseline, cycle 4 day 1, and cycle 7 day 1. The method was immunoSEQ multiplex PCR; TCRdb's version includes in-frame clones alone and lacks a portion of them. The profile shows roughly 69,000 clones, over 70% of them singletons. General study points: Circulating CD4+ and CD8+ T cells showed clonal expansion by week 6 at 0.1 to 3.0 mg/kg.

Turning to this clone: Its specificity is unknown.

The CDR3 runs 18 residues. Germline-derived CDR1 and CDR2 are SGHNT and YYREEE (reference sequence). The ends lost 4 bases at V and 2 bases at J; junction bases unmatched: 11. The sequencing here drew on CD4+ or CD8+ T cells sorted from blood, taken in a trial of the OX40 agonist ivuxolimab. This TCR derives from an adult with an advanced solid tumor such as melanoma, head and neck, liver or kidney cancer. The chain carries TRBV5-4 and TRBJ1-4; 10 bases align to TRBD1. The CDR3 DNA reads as TGTGCCAGCAGCATAAGGACAGGGGGGCCATCGACTAATGAAAAACTGTTTTTT. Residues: CASSIRTGGPSTNEKLFF.